This passage covers 26 T cell receptor beta chains from one sample sequenced in a study of blood T cells in healthy people across ages. The second PCR ran about 6 to 12 cycles with a sample-barcoded 5' primer and J-beta primers. TCRdb used MiXCR to reprocess the 5' RACE reads, holding one entry per CDR3 protein. Of 450,000 to 650,000 distinct CDR3 sequences listed, under 30% are singletons. The same specimen was also included in a second study, on T cells of mothers and their children.

Sequenced: blood. The receptors here all came from a boy younger than 18 in good health.

The CDR3 nucleotides are TGCAGTGTTACAGGGGATCGCTATGGCTACACCTTC. This encodes CSVTGDRYGYTF. The chain recombines TRBV20-1 with TRBJ1-2, with 7 bases matching TRBD1. J lost 4 bases, V lost 7 bases, and 6 bases had no gene match. CDR1 is DFQATT, CDR2 SNEGSKA, per germline (reference sequence). This CDR3 region has 12 residues.

The rearrangement joins TRBV7-2 to TRBJ2-1; TRBD2 matches 7 bases. The CDR3 extends over 15 amino acids. CDR1 is SGHTA and CDR2 is FQGNSA in the germline V gene. The junction had 16 bases not matched to a gene; V was cut back by 5 bases and J by 12 bases. The CDR3 sequence: CASSPRLATTMVQFF. The CDR3 DNA follows: TGTGCCAGCAGCCCTCGACTAGCTACGACAATGGTGCAGTTCTTC.

This chain's CDR3 is CASSYRAGQAEESYEQYF. Here the CDR3 DNA reads TGTGCCAGCAGTTACAGGGCAGGACAGGCGGAAGAGTCCTACGAGCAGTACTTC. This sequence joins TRBV6-2 or TRBV6-3 and TRBJ2-7, with 7 positions matching TRBD1. J lost 1 base, V lost 2 bases, and 14 bases had no gene match. The CDR3 sequence is 18 residues long. Germline CDR1 MNHEY, CDR2 SVGEGT.

The chain employs TRBV4-2 and TRBJ2-5; maybe TRBD2 (6 bases). Germline V gives CDR1 LGHNA, CDR2 YNFKEQ. This CDR3 is 18 amino acids long. With 0 bases removed from V and 5 bases from J, the gap between germline ends came to 22 bases. The CDR3 loop reads CASSQDWSSAFTRETQYF. CDR3 DNA sequence: TGTGCCAGCAGCCAAGATTGGTCTAGCGCTTTCACGCGGGAGACCCAGTACTTC.

The chain couples TRBV20-1 to TRBJ2-2; TRBD2 agrees at 10 bases. Germline CDR1 DFQATT, CDR2 SNEGSKA (reference sequence). This CDR3 spans 16 amino acids. With 2 bases clipped from V and 9 bases from J, the junction kept 12 bases outside the gene matches. Here the CDR3 reads CSARKAKTSGIWELFF. DNA of the CDR3: TGCAGTGCTAGAAAGGCAAAAACTAGCGGGATATGGGAGCTGTTTTTT.

For the CDR3, the DNA is TGTGCCAGCTCCCAGACAGGGGACCACTGGGACACTGAAGCTTTCTTT. It yields the protein CASSQTGDHWDTEAFF. This chain connects TRBV18 to TRBJ1-1, with 8 bases identical to TRBD1. CDR1 and CDR2 (germline): KGHSH, LQKENI. J lost 3 bases, V lost 6 bases, and 12 bases had no gene match. The CDR3 is 16 amino acids.

This chain links TRBV3-1 with TRBJ2-2; D gene ambiguous. The CDR3 is 12 amino acids. CDR1 LGHDT and CDR2 YNNKEL come from the germline V gene (reference sequence). The V and J ends lost 2 bases and 7 bases respectively, with 5 bases between them. CDR3 residues: CASSQSLGELFF. CDR3 nucleotides: TGTGCCAGCAGCCAATCGCTCGGGGAGCTGTTTTTT. The full variable domain, completed using reference TRBV3-1 and TRBJ2-2, is DTAVSQTPKYLVTQMGNDKSIKCEQNLGHDTMYWYKQDSKKFLKIMFSYNNKELIINETVPNRFSPKSPDKAHLNLHINSLELGDSAVYFCASSQSLGELFFGEGSRLTVL.

This clonotype was seen a handful of times. The V and J genes are TRBV28 and TRBJ1-6; D gene unclear. Germline lookup yields CDR1 MDHEN and CDR2 SYDVKM. The CDR3 sequence is 12 residues long. V dropped 2 bases and J dropped 10 bases, with 6 bases sitting between them. The CDR3 coding sequence is TGTGCCAGCAGTTTAAGTAGGTCACCCCTCCACTTT. This encodes CASSLSRSPLHF.

DNA for the CDR3: TGTGCCAGCAGCCCCGCAGCAGGGACCGAAAAACTGTTTTTT. It codes for CASSPAAGTEKLFF. The V gene is TRBV6-2 or TRBV6-3, the J gene TRBJ1-4, with D maybe TRBD1 (5 bases). Trimming left V 6 bases short and J 8 bases short, with 16 bases between. Germline assignment: CDR1 MNHEY and CDR2 SVGEGT. The CDR3 loop spans 14 amino acids.

This clonotype has only a few counts. The rearrangement links TRBV7-3 to TRBJ2-2; TRBD2 matches 10 bases. The CDR3 is 18 residues long. V gave up 3 bases and J gave up 1 base; unmatched junction bases: 8. CDR1 and CDR2 from the germline V gene are SGHTA and FQGTGA. CDR3 protein: CASSLHRLAGGNTGELFF. CDR3 DNA sequence: TGTGCCAGCAGCTTGCACAGACTAGCGGGCGGGAACACCGGGGAGCTGTTTTTT.

This clonotype was counted at least ten times. The CDR3 here is CASSIGPGAQETQYF. For the CDR3, the DNA is TGTGCCAGTAGTATAGGTCCGGGTGCCCAAGAGACCCAGTACTTC. V usage is TRBV19 and J usage is TRBJ2-5; D call uncertain. The CDR3 has 15 amino acids. V gave up 1 base and J gave up 1 base, with 10 bases separating them. In germline, CDR1 is LNHDA, CDR2 SQIVND (reference sequence).

Only a few counts were recorded for this clonotype. The V and J genes are TRBV5-1 and TRBJ2-5; 9 bases are a match to TRBD1. Germline-derived CDR1 and CDR2 are SGHRS and YFSETQ. V shed 0 bases and J 11 bases; nucleotides not matched to a gene: 8. CDR3 length: 14 amino acids. The CDR3 DNA reads TGCGCCAGCAGCTTGGAACAGGGGGCTGGAGAGCAGTACTTC. This translates into CASSLEQGAGEQYF.

This clonotype was found many times. V is TRBV7-9 and J is TRBJ2-7, with TRBD2 as a possible D gene (6 bases). The V end lost 5 bases, the J end lost 7 bases, and 15 bases lay between the germline ends. The CDR3 loop spans 13 amino acids. Germline V gene sequence: CDR1 SEHNR, CDR2 FQNEAQ (reference sequence). CDR3 DNA sequence: TGTGCCAGCAGCGAGACCGGGCTAGCGGAGCAGTACTTC. This gives the protein CASSETGLAEQYF.

A word on this clonotype: The junction differs from germline at one of its ends, possibly a read error. V and J are TRBV7-2 and TRBJ2-7, with D maybe TRBD2 (6 bases). This CDR3 region has 16 residues. Germline values: CDR1 SGHTA, CDR2 FQGNSA. CDR3 bases: TGTGCCAGCAGCTTAGCTCCCAGCGGGCTCTCCTACGAACAGTACTTC. It encodes CASSLAPSGLSYEQYF.

This chain links TRBV6-1 with TRBJ2-3; 7 bases are shared with TRBD1. The V gene end was trimmed by 7 bases and the J gene end by 2 bases; junction bases not matched to a gene: 9. This CDR3 contains 15 residues. CDR1 MNHNS and CDR2 SASEGT come from the germline V gene. Here the CDR3 reads CASNPQGHFTDTQYF. The CDR3 nucleotides read TGTGCCAGCAATCCACAGGGGCATTTCACAGATACGCAGTATTTT.

In DNA form, the CDR3 reads TGTGCCAGCAGTTCCCCACTAGCGGGGGGCCTCAAAAACATTCAGTACTTC. Translated: CASSSPLAGGLKNIQYF. The genes are TRBV27 and TRBJ2-4; 12 bases agree with TRBD2. The J segment lost 3 bases and the V segment lost 4 bases, leaving 7 bases of the junction unmatched. The V gene's germline CDR1 is MNHEY and CDR2 SMNVEV (reference sequence). This CDR3 has 17 residues.

This clonotype was seen a few times. The chain recombines TRBV29-1 with TRBJ2-3; 7 nucleotides align to TRBD1. Trimming at V came to 6 bases and at J to 3 bases, leaving 15 bases not matched to a gene. CDR3 length: 16 residues. Per the germline V gene, CDR1 is SQVTM and CDR2 is ANQGSEA. DNA for the CDR3: TGCAGCGTCCGTGGGGACCCGGGACAGATAACAGATACGCAGTATTTT. Encoded protein: CSVRGDPGQITDTQYF.

The chain has TRBV2 and TRBJ2-1, with TRBD2 identical over 9 bases. The CDR3 is 17 amino acids. V was clipped by 5 bases and J by 5 bases; unmatched bases: 13. Germline CDR1 SNHLY, CDR2 FYNNEI. In nucleotides, the CDR3 is TGTGCCAGCAGTAATCGGCTTCTAGCGGGATATCACAATGAGCAGTTCTTC. It specifies CASSNRLLAGYHNEQFF.

This clonotype was counted between two and nine times. As DNA, the CDR3 is TGTGCCAGCTCACCACAAACAGGGGCTCACAATGAGCAGTTCTTC. Protein sequence: CASSPQTGAHNEQFF. J is TRBJ2-1 and V is TRBV18; 7 bases agree with TRBD1. CDR1 and CDR2 from the germline V gene are KGHSH and LQKENI. Trimming took 1 base from V and 5 from J; bases not matched to a gene: 5. The CDR3 contains 15 residues.

The rearrangement joins TRBV7-3 to TRBJ2-4; D is perhaps TRBD2 (6 bases). CDR1 is SGHTA and CDR2 is FQGTGA in the germline V gene. This CDR3 contains 14 residues. V lost 4 bases and J 9 bases, leaving 16 bases between the germline ends. DNA for the CDR3: TGTGCCAGCAGCTCCGCCGGGGGAGCCAGCATTCAGTACTTC. This codes for CASSSAGGASIQYF.

J is TRBJ1-6 and V is TRBV23-1, with unresolved D. TRBV23-1 is recorded as an ORF, its role being uncertain. This CDR3 contains 15 residues. Trimming shortened V by 4 bases and J by 7 bases, and 14 bases separated the two germline ends. The CDR3 coding sequence is TGCGCCAGCAGTCCCCCCCTTAATTCCAATTCACCCCTCCACTTT. Its protein product is CASSPPLNSNSPLHF.

V gene TRBV28 combines with J gene TRBJ2-7; TRBD2 aligns across 9 bases. TRBJ2-1 matches the DNA end more closely, so the J call is doubtful. The CDR3 runs 16 residues. CDR1 is MDHEN, CDR2 SYDVKM, per germline. CDR3 coding DNA: TGTGCCAGCAGTTTCTTATTGGGCGGGAGGGCCCATGAGCAGTTCTTC. It yields the protein CASSFLLGGRAHEQFF.

The rearrangement uses TRBV11-2 and TRBJ2-1; 16 positions agree with TRBD2. The ends lost 0 bases at V and 2 bases at J; junction bases unmatched: 1. Germline CDR1 reads SGHAT; CDR2 reads FQNNGV. The CDR3 is 18 amino acids. In DNA form, the CDR3 reads TGTGCCAGCAGCTTAGAGGGACTAGCGGGGGGGCCCTACAATGAGCAGTTCTTC. This sequence encodes CASSLEGLAGGPYNEQFF.

This clonotype has more than one count but fewer than ten. The chain employs TRBV13 and TRBJ2-3; TRBD2 agrees at 7 bases. The CDR3 covers 14 residues. Germline loops: CDR1 PRHDT, CDR2 FYEKMQ (reference sequence). Trimming cost V 3 bases and J 4 bases; bases outside gene matches: 4. DNA for the CDR3: TGTGCCAGCAGCTTTCTAGCGGAATCAGATACGCAGTATTTT. This sequence encodes CASSFLAESDTQYF.

The chain is built from TRBV27 and TRBJ1-6; 8 bases match TRBD1. CDR3 length: 15 amino acids. CDR1 MNHEY and CDR2 SMNVEV come from the germline V gene (reference sequence). V trimming: 6 bases; J trimming: 9 bases; junction bases outside the gene matches: 10. The CDR3 DNA sequence: TGTGCCAGCAGCTACCAGGGGGCGGTCGGTTCACCCCTCCACTTT. Amino acids: CASSYQGAVGSPLHF.

This clonotype was counted between two and nine times. The chain links TRBV28 to TRBJ2-7, with 9 bases matching TRBD2. Germline V lookup: CDR1 MDHEN, CDR2 SYDVKM. This CDR3 is built from 16 residues. Germline trimming cut 5 bases from V and 0 bases from J; bases unmatched to any gene: 8. The CDR3 region is CASSTAGGTFSYEQYF. CDR3 DNA sequence: TGTGCCAGCAGTACCGCGGGGGGGACCTTCTCCTACGAGCAGTACTTC.